This TCR beta chain was sequenced in a study of blood T cell repertoires in COVID-19. As for the study in general: Samples representing acute and convalescent COVID-19 were sourced from the United States, Italy and Spain. T cells, B-cell-depleted T cells, or PBMCs provided the cDNA or gDNA that served as material.

In the study's own analysis: Using reference gene primer amplification, nucleated cell counts were estimated. Some clones are missing from TCRdb's copy, which holds only in-frame ones; the method was immunoSEQ multiplex PCR. From that table come the V and J calls and clone size; the DNA was used to work out D and trimming. The sample comprises roughly 100,000 clones, more than 75% of which are singletons, and 4.5% rests with the top ten. V lost 2 bases, J lost 2 bases, and 10 bases lay in between. CDR3 length: 14 amino acids. In germline, CDR1 is MNHEY, CDR2 SMNVEV (reference sequence). The chain links TRBV27 to TRBJ2-7; a possible D gene is TRBD1 (5 bases). The receptor was isolated from a human donor in a cohort sampled during active COVID-19. The sample was peripheral blood. The CDR3 loop reads CASSLLGETYEQYF. The CDR3 region has the DNA TGTGCCAGCAGTTTACTAGGGGAAACCTACGAGCAGTACTTC.